The sequence of this T cell receptor (beta chain) was determined in a study of blood T cell repertoires in COVID-19. This table comes from immunoSEQ multiplex PCR, and its TCRdb copy is limited to in-frame clones, with some not included. The sample shows fewer than 400,000 clones, approximately 86% of them seen only once. This sequence originates from a human donor in a cohort sampled during active COVID-19. The sequenced sample was peripheral blood.

CDR3 residues: CASSPGTGRETQYF. Here the CDR3 DNA reads TGTGCCAGCAGTCCCGGGACAGGGCGGGAGACCCAGTACTTC. The V gene is TRBV27, the J gene TRBJ2-5, with 9 nucleotides matching TRBD1. This CDR3 is 14 amino acids long. V gave up 5 bases and J gave up 5 bases; unmatched junction bases: 6. Germline V lookup: CDR1 MNHEY, CDR2 SMNVEV (reference sequence).